These 22 T cell receptor beta chains originate from one sample sequenced in a study of cytomegalovirus exposure and HLA in healthy donors. PCR used 60 Vbeta primers and 13 Jbeta primers. Measured with immunoSEQ multiplex PCR; TCRdb has only the in-frame clones, and not every one. The data show about 250,000 clones, around 65% seen once. The sequencing sample was made of PBMCs. These receptors originate from a female donor in good health and CMV-seronegative.

The chain recombines TRBV13 with TRBJ2-5; the D is unclear. The CDR3 runs 12 residues. Trimming removed 5 bases from V and 0 bases from J, with 4 bases in between. CDR1 PRHDT and CDR2 FYEKMQ come from the germline V gene (reference sequence). The CDR3 DNA reads TGTGCCAGCAGCCGGTACCAAGAGACCCAGTACTTC. It translates to CASSRYQETQYF.

This chain links TRBV7-3 with TRBJ2-3; tentatively, D is TRBD1 (6 bases). Germline V gene sequence: CDR1 SGHTA, CDR2 FQGTGA. The CDR3 loop spans 16 amino acids. The V end lost 0 bases, the J end lost 1 base, and 11 bases lay between the germline ends. The CDR3 is CASSLTGGRGTDTQYF. For the CDR3, the DNA is TGTGCCAGCAGCTTAACAGGGGGTAGAGGCACAGATACGCAGTATTTT. Together with reference TRBV7-3 and TRBJ2-3, the CDR3 gives the full variable domain: GAGVSQTPSNKVTEKGKYVELRCDPISGHTALYWYRQSLGQGPEFLIYFQGTGAADDSGLPNDRFFAVRPEGSVSTLKIQRTERGDSAVYLCASSLTGGRGTDTQYFGPGTRLTVL.

The rearrangement joins TRBV18 to TRBJ2-7; 9 bases are a match to TRBD2. J lost 5 bases, V lost 6 bases, and 14 bases had no gene match. Germline CDR1 and CDR2: KGHSH and LQKENI. The CDR3 has 16 amino acids. The CDR3, as DNA: TGTGCCAGCTCTTGGGTCGGCGGGAGGGCCCTCGACGAGCAGTACTTC. Translating it yields CASSWVGGRALDEQYF.

A note on this clone: An end of the junction differs from the germline gene, which may be a read error. The CDR3 DNA is TGTTCCAGCAGCCCTGCAGGGGGCGAGCAGTACTTC. It specifies CSSSPAGGEQYF. This chain uses TRBV7-9 with TRBJ2-5; 7 bases match TRBD1. The DNA end lines up better with TRBJ2-7; the J call may be wrong. Per germline, CDR1 SEHNR and CDR2 FQNEAQ (reference sequence). The CDR3 is 12 residues long.

As DNA, the CDR3 is TGTGCCAGCAGTTACGCTAGCCCCAGGAGTGGGACCCAGTACTTC. The encoded protein is CASSYASPRSGTQYF. This chain connects TRBV6-5 to TRBJ2-5, with TRBD2 as a possible D gene (5 bases). This CDR3 has 15 amino acids. The V end was cut by 2 bases, the J end by 7 bases, with 17 bases between. The germline CDR1 and CDR2 sequences are MNHEY and SVGAGI.

This chain joins TRBV5-5 and TRBJ2-7, with 8 bases fitting TRBD2. This CDR3 region has 14 residues. V was pared by 6 bases and J by 2 bases, with 7 bases of the junction left unmatched. The V gene's germline CDR1 is SGHKS and CDR2 YYEKEE (reference sequence). The CDR3 DNA reads as TGTGCCAGCACCCCCGGGGGGGACACCTACGAGCAGTACTTC. Its translation: CASTPGGDTYEQYF.

The chain recombines TRBV5-6 with TRBJ1-4, with D possibly being TRBD1 (5 bases). The V and J ends lost 1 base and 0 bases respectively, with 16 bases between them. CDR3 length equals 18 residues. The germline gives CDR1 SGHDT, CDR2 YYEEEE. The CDR3 loop reads CASSLHLDTKPTNEKLFF. Here the CDR3 DNA reads TGTGCCAGCAGCTTGCATCTGGACACAAAACCAACTAATGAAAAACTGTTTTTT.

V is TRBV11-2 and J is TRBJ1-1; the D gene is possibly TRBD1 (6 bases). The CDR3 has 14 residues. Germline lookup yields CDR1 SGHAT and CDR2 FQNNGV. Trimming cost V 5 bases and J 5 bases, with 15 bases left between them. The CDR3 bases are TGTGCCAGCAGCCTACAGGGACGGCTTACTGAAGCTTTCTTT. As protein: CASSLQGRLTEAFF.

This clone was seen only once. The CDR3 coding sequence is TGTGCCAGCAGTGGCCGGGACACCACCTTTAGCAATCAGCCCCAGCATTTT. Its translation: CASSGRDTTFSNQPQHF. The gene calls are TRBV6-1 and TRBJ1-5, with D tentatively TRBD1 (6 bases). This CDR3 has 17 residues. V shed 4 bases and J shed 0 bases, with 16 bases lying between them. Germline V gene lookup returns CDR1 MNHNS and CDR2 SASEGT.

The CDR3 DNA follows: TGTGCCAGCAGCCCAGGGACAGGGGGCCAGTGGAGAACTGAAGCTTTCTTT. Translated: CASSPGTGGQWRTEAFF. This sequence joins TRBV7-9 and TRBJ1-1; 12 bases are shared with TRBD1. V lost 5 bases, J lost 5 bases, and 12 bases stayed unmatched. Germline CDR1 SEHNR, CDR2 FQNEAQ (reference sequence). This CDR3 region has 17 residues.

This rearrangement joins TRBV7-2 to TRBJ1-5, with 9 bases that match TRBD1. The CDR3 consists of 15 residues. V shed 5 bases, J shed 6 bases, and the junction held 8 bases outside the gene matches. Germline CDR1 reads SGHTA; CDR2 reads FQGNSA. CDR3 DNA sequence: TGTGCCAGCAGCCCCGGACAGGGGAGACGTCAGCCCCAGCATTTT. It specifies CASSPGQGRRQPQHF.

The chain links TRBV4-1 to TRBJ2-7; 8 bases are a match to TRBD2. The length of the CDR3 is 17 residues. Germline values: CDR1 MGHRA, CDR2 YSYEKL. J was trimmed by 3 bases and V by 5 bases; bases with no gene match: 15. The CDR3 reads CASSVQSDSGIRYEQYF. The CDR3 bases are TGCGCCAGCAGCGTTCAATCCGATAGCGGGATCCGCTACGAGCAGTACTTC.

The J gene is TRBJ2-3, the V gene TRBV4-2; TRBD2 matches at 7 bases. This CDR3 is 18 amino acids long. V gave up 0 bases and J gave up 6 bases; unmatched junction bases: 15. The germline V gene has CDR1 LGHNA and CDR2 YNFKEQ. This CDR3 reads CASSQDTSGSKGGDTQYF. CDR3 coding DNA: TGTGCCAGCAGCCAAGATACCAGCGGTTCTAAGGGAGGGGATACGCAGTATTTT.

This clone was observed a handful of times. The genes are TRBV2 and TRBJ2-1; 9 nucleotides match TRBD2. The CDR3 totals 13 residues. Germline lookup yields CDR1 SNHLY and CDR2 FYNNEI. V dropped 8 bases and J dropped 5; count of bases not matched to a gene: 4. CDR3 DNA: TGTGCCAGCCAGCTAGCGGGAAACAATGAGCAGTTCTTC. Its protein is CASQLAGNNEQFF.

The chain couples TRBV28 to TRBJ1-2; 10 nucleotides agree with TRBD1. The CDR3 extends over 15 amino acids. After removal of 5 bases from V and 0 bases from J, the junction contained 3 bases not matched to a gene. In germline, CDR1 is MDHEN, CDR2 SYDVKM. The CDR3 nucleotides read TGTGCCAGCAGTGGGACAGGGGCACCTAACTATGGCTACACCTTC. This encodes CASSGTGAPNYGYTF.

The J gene is TRBJ2-3, the V gene TRBV10-1; the match to TRBD2 covers 9 bases. The length of the CDR3 is 14 residues. Germline lookup yields CDR1 WNHNN and CDR2 SYGVQD (reference sequence). With 6 bases clipped from V and 3 bases from J, the junction kept 4 bases outside the gene matches. DNA for the CDR3: TGCGCCAGCAGCGTGCGGGAGGGTACAGATACGCAGTATTTT. This sequence encodes CASSVREGTDTQYF.

This clone was counted a few times. The CDR3 region is CASSFDPGGNTEAFF. In DNA, the CDR3 is TGCGCCAGCAGCTTTGATCCAGGGGGGAACACTGAAGCTTTCTTT. The chain recombines TRBV5-1 with TRBJ1-1; TRBD1 agrees at 7 bases. Trimming removed 2 bases from V and 1 base from J; junction bases left unmatched: 5. The germline V gene encodes CDR1 SGHRS and CDR2 YFSETQ. CDR3 length: 15 amino acids.

The V and J genes are TRBV6-6 and TRBJ1-2; 9 nucleotides line up with TRBD1. The ends lost 7 bases at V and 8 bases at J; junction bases unmatched: 5. The CDR3 totals 12 residues. Germline assignment: CDR1 MNHNY and CDR2 SVGAGI (reference sequence). The CDR3 loop is CASIGQGLGYTF. DNA for the CDR3: TGTGCCAGCATCGGACAGGGGCTAGGCTACACCTTC.

The chain uses TRBV11-3 and TRBJ2-4; unclear D gene. Trimming took off 0 bases at V and 7 bases at J, with 10 bases between the two ends. Germline CDR1 is SGHNT and CDR2 is YENEEA. The CDR3 is 14 residues long. CDR3 sequence reads: CASSLEFERNIQYF. The CDR3 region has the DNA TGTGCCAGCAGCTTAGAGTTCGAGAGGAACATTCAGTACTTC.

This clone was counted a few times. The chain joins TRBV10-1 to TRBJ1-5, with 7 bases aligning to TRBD1. V lost 0 bases, J lost 2 bases, and 4 bases stayed unmatched. The CDR3 runs to 16 residues. CDR1 and CDR2 from the germline V gene are WNHNN and SYGVQD (reference sequence). The DNA for the CDR3 is TGCGCCAGCAGTGAGTCTATGACAGGGTGCAATCAGCCCCAGCATTTT. This encodes CASSESMTGCNQPQHF.

This clone was counted a few times. The gene calls are TRBV11-2 and TRBJ1-4, with 7 positions matching TRBD1. The CDR3 spans 16 residues. The V gene's germline CDR1 is SGHAT and CDR2 FQNNGV. The trim removed 5 bases at V and 4 bases at J, leaving 10 bases unmatched. CDR3 sequence: CASSPWGPGGNEKLFF. Written as DNA, the CDR3 is TGTGCCAGCAGCCCGTGGGGGCCAGGGGGTAATGAAAAACTGTTTTTT.

The rearrangement joins TRBV4-2 to TRBJ1-1; possibly TRBD1 for D (5 bases). Germline V gene sequence: CDR1 LGHNA, CDR2 YNFKEQ. Trimming removed 1 base at V and 5 bases at J, with 14 bases between. This CDR3 is 15 amino acids long. The CDR3 bases are TGTGCCAGCAGCCAAGTAGACCAGGGTGGGACTGAAGCTTTCTTT. Translated: CASSQVDQGGTEAFF.